Listed below are T cell receptor beta chains from one sample, sequenced in a study of blood T cell repertoires in COVID-19. Sequenced by immunoSEQ multiplex PCR; TCRdb stores in-frame clones only, minus some. Among around 300,000 clones listed, roughly 85% were seen once. The sequencing sample was made of peripheral blood. These receptors were obtained from a human donor in a cohort sampled during active COVID-19. The CDR3 runs from the conserved cysteine through the conserved F or W. Fields, in order: J gene, clone size, D gene, V gene, CDR3 DNA, CDR3 protein. A D gene is named only where the DNA matches it firmly. Only some rows state a clone size, as once, few, many or a class for expanded clones.

J gene: TRBJ2-3
clone size: .
D gene: TRBD1
V gene: TRBV11-2
CDR3 DNA: TGTGCCAGCAGCTTCGGGACAGGTCTCGCCAAAGATACGCAGTATTTT
CDR3 protein: CASSFGTGLAKDTQYF

J gene: TRBJ1-6
clone size: .
D gene: .
V gene: TRBV27
CDR3 DNA: TGTGCCAGCAGTGCGGACTTCAATACGAATTCACCCCTCCACTTT
CDR3 protein: CASSADFNTNSPLHF

J gene: TRBJ1-1
clone size: .
D gene: TRBD1
V gene: TRBV19
CDR3 DNA: TGTGCCAGTAGTGAAACCCGGACAGGGAGAACTGAAGCTTTCTTT
CDR3 protein: CASSETRTGRTEAFF

J gene: TRBJ2-7
clone size: few
D gene: TRBD1
V gene: TRBV9
CDR3 DNA: TGTGCCAGCAGCGTAGGGACAGGGGGCGTCTACGAGCAGTACTTC
CDR3 protein: CASSVGTGGVYEQYF

J gene: TRBJ1-2
clone size: .
D gene: .
V gene: TRBV30
CDR3 DNA: TGTGCCTCCCGTGATTATAGTGATGGCTACACCTTC
CDR3 protein: CASRDYSDGYTF

J gene: TRBJ2-1
clone size: once
D gene: .
V gene: TRBV3-1/TRBV3-2
CDR3 DNA: TGTGCCAGCAGTACTATCCAGGGAATGCAGTTCTTC
CDR3 protein: CASSTIQGMQFF

J gene: TRBJ1-4
clone size: few
D gene: .
V gene: TRBV5-8
CDR3 DNA: TGTGCCAGCAGCTTGGGCCAGGGAAAGACTAATGAAAAACTGTTTTTT
CDR3 protein: CASSLGQGKTNEKLFF

J gene: TRBJ2-1
clone size: .
D gene: .
V gene: TRBV24-1
CDR3 DNA: TGTGCCACCAGTGATTTGACATACGGGTTGAATGAGCAGTTCTTC
CDR3 protein: CATSDLTYGLNEQFF

J gene: TRBJ2-1
clone size: .
D gene: .
V gene: TRBV14
CDR3 DNA: TGTGCCAGCAGCCAATGGAGTGAGCAGTTCTTC
CDR3 protein: CASSQWSEQFF

J gene: TRBJ1-1
clone size: few
D gene: .
V gene: TRBV15
CDR3 DNA: TGTGCCACCAGCAGAGCAGAGGGTCAGGCTTTCTTT
CDR3 protein: CATSRAEGQAFF